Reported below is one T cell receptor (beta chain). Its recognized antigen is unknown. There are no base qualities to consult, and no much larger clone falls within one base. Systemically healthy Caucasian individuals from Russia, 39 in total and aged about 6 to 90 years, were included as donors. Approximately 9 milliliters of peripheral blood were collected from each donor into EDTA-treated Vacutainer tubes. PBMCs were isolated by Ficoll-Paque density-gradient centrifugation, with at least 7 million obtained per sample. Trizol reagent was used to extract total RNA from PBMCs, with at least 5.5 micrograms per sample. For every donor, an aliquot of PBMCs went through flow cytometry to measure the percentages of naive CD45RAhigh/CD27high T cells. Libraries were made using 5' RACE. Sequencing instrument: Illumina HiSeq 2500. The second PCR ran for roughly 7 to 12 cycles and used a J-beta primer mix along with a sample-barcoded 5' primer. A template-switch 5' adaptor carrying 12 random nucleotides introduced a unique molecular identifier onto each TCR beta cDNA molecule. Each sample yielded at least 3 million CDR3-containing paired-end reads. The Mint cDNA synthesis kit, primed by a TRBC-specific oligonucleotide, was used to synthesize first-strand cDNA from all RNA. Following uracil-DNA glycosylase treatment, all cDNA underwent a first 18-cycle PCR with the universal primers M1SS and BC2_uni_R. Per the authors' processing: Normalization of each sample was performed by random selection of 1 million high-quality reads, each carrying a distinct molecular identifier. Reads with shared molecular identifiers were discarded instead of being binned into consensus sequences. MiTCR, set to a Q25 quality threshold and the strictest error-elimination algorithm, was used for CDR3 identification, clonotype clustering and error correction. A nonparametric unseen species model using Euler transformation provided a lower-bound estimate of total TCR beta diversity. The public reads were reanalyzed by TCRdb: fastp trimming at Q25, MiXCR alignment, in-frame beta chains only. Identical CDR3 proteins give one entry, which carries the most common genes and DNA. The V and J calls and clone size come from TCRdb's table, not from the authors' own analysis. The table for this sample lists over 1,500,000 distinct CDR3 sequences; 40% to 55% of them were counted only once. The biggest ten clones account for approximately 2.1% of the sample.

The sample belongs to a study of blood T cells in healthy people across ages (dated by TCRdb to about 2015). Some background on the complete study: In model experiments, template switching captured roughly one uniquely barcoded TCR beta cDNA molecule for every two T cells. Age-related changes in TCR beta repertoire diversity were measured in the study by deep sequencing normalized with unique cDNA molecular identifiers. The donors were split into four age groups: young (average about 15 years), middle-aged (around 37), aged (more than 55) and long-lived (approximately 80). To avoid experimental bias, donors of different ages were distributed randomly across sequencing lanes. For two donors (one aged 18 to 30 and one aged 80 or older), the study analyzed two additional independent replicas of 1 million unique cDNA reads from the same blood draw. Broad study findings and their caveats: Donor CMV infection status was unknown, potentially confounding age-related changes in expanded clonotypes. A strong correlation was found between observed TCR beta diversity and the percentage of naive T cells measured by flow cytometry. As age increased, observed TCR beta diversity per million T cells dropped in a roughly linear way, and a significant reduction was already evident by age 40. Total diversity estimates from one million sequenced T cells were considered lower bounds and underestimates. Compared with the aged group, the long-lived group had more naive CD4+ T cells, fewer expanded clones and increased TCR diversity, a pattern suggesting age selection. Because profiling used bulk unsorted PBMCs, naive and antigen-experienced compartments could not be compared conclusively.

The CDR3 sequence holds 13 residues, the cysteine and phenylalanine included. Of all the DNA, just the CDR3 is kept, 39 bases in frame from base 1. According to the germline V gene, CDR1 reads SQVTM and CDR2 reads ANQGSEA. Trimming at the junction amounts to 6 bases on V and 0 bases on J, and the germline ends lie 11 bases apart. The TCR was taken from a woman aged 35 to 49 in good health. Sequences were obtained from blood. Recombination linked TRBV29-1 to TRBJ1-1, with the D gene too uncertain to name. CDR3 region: CSVGRVMNTEAFF. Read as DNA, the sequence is TGCAGCGTCGGAAGGGTCATGAACACTGAAGCTTTCTTT.